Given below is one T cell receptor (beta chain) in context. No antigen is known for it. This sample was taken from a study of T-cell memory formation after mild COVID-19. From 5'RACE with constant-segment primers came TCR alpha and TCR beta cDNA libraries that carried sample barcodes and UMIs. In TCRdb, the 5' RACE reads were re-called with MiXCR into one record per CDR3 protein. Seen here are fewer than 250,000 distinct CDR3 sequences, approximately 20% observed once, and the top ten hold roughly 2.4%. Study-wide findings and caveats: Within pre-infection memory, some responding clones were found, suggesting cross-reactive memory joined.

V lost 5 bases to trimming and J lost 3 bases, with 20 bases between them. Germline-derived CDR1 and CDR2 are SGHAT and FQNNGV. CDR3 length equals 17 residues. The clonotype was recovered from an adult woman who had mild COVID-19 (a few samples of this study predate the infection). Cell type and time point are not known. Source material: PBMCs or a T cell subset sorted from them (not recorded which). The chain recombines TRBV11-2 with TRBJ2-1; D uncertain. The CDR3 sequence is CASSPRLVASSYNEQFF. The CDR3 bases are TGTGCCAGCAGCCCGCGGCTGGTCGCGAGCAGCTACAATGAGCAGTTCTTC.